This T cell receptor beta chain was found in a study of regulatory and conventional T cells in RAG deficiency. Method: immunoSEQ multiplex PCR; TCRdb's copy keeps in-frame clones and lacks some. Of 30,000 to 35,000 clones in the sample, 90% were seen once. V was shortened by 5 bases and J by 7 bases, with 18 bases between the two germline ends. CDR1 is SEHNR, CDR2 FQNEAQ, per germline (reference sequence). CDR3 length: 14 residues. This sample was shared with a second study, whose subject was regulatory T cells. That paper states: Primers: 52 TRBV forward and 13 TRBJ reverse.

This chain uses TRBV7-9 with TRBJ2-7; D is undetermined. Material for sequencing was CD8+ T cells sorted from blood. The receptor was isolated from a human donor in good health. The CDR3: CASSHGTDPAEQYF. CDR3 bases: TGTGCCAGCAGCCACGGCACGGACCCAGCAGAGCAGTACTTC.